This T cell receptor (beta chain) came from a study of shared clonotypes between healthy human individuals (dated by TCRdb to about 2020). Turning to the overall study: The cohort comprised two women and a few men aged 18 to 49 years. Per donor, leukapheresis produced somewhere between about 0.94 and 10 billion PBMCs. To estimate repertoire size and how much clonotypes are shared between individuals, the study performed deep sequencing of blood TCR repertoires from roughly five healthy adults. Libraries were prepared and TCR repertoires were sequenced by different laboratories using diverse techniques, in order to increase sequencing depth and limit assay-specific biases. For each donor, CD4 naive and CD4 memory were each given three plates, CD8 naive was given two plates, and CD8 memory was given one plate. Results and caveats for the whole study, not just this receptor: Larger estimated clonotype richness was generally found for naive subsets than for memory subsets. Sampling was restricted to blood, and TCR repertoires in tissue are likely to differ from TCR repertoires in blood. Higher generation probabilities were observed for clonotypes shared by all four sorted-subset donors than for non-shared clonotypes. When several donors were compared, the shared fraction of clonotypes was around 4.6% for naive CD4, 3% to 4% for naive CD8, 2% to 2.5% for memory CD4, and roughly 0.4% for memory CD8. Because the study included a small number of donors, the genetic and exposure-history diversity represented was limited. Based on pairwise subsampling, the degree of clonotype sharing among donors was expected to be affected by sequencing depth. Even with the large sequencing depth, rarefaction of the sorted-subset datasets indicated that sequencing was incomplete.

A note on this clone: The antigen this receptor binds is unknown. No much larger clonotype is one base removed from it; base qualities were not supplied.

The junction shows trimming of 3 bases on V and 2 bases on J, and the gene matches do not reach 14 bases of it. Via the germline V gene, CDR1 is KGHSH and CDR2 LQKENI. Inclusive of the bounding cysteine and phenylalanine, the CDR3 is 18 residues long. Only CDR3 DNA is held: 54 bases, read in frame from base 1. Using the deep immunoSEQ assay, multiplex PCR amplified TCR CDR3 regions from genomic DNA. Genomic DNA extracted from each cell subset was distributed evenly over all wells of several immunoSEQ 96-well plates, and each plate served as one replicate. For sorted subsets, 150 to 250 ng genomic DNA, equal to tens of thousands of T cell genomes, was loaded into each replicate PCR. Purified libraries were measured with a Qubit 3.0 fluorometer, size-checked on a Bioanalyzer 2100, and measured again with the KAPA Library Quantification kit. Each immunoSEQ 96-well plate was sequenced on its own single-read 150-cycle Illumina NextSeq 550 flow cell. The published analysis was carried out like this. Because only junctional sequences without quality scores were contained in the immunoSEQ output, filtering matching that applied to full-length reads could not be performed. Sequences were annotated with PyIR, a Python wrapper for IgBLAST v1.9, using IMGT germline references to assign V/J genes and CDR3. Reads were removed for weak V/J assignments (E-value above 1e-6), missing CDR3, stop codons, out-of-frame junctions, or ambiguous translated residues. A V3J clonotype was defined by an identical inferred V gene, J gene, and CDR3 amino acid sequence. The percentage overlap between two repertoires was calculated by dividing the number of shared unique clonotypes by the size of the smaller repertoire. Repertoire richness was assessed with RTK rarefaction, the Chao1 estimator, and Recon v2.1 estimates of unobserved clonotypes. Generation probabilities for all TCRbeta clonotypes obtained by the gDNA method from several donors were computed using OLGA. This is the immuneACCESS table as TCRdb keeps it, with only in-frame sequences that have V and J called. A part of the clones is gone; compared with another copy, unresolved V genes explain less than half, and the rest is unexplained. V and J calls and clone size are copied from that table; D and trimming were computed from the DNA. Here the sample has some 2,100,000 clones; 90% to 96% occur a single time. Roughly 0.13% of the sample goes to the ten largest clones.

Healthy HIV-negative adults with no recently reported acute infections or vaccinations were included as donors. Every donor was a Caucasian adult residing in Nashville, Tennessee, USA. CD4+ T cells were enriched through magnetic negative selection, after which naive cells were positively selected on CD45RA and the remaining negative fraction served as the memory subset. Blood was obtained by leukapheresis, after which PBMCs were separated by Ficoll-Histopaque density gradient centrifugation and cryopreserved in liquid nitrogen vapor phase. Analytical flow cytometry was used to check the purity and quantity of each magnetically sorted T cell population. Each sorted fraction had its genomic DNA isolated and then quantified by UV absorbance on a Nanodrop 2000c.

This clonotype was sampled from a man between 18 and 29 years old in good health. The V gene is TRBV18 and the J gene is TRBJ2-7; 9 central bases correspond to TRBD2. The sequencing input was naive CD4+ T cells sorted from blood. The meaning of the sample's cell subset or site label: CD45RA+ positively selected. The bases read TGTGCCAGCTCACCCCAAAACGCACCGACTAGCGGCACCTACGAGCAGTACTTC. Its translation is CASSPQNAPTSGTYEQYF.